This T cell receptor beta chain was captured by sequencing in a study of patients and donors after allogeneic stem cell transplantation. This clonotype has a count of ten or more. MiXCR, applied by TCRdb to the RT-PCR reads, yields one record per CDR3 protein. The sample lists about 110,000 distinct CDR3 sequences, 35% seen once, with around 25% in the top ten. Germline loops: CDR1 SQVTM, CDR2 ANQGSEA. Trimming left V 0 bases short and J 7 bases short, with 19 bases between. This CDR3 is 16 amino acids long. Sequencing was performed on blood, either unsorted or a sorted T cell fraction (not recorded which). The chain combines TRBV29-1 with TRBJ1-5, with a weak D call TRBD1 (5 bases). This TCR came from a human donor who was either an allogeneic HSCT recipient or a stem cell or donor lymphocyte infusion donor (not recorded which). It is not recorded whose cells these are; they may come from a transplant donor. The CDR3 protein is CSVEDRAGVSGQPQHF. CDR3 bases: TGCAGCGTTGAAGATAGGGCGGGGGTAAGCGGCCAGCCCCAGCATTTT.